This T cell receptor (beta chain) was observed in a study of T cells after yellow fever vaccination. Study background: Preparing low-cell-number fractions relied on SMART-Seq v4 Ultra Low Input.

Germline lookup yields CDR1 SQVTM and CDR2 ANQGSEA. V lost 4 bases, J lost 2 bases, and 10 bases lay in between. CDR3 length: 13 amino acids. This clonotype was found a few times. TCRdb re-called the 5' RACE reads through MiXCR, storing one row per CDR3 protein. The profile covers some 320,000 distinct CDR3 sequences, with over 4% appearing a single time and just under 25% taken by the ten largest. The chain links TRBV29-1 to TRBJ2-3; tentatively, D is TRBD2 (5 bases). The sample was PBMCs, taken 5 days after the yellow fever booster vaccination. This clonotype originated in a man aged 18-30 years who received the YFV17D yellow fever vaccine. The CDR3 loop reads CSVVRRLTDTQYF. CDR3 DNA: TGCAGCGTTGTAAGGAGGCTCACAGATACGCAGTATTTT.